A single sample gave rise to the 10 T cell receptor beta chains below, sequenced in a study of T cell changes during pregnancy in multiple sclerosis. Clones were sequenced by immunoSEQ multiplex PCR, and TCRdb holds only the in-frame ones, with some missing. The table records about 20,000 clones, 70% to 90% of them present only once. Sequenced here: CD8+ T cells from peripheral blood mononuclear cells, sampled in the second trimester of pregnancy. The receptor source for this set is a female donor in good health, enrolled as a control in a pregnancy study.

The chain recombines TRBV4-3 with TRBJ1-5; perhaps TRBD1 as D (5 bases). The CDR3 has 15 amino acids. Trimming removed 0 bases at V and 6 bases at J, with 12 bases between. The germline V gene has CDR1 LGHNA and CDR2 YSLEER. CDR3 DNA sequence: TGCGCCAGCAGCCAAGACCTGGGGGGGGGTCAGCCCCAGCATTTT. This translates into CASSQDLGGGQPQHF.

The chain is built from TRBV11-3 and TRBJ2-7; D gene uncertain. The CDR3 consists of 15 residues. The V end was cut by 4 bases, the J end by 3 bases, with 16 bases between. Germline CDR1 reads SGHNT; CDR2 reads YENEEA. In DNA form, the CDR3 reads TGTGCCAGCAGCTCGTGGTCAGACTCGGACTACGAGCAGTACTTC. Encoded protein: CASSSWSDSDYEQYF.

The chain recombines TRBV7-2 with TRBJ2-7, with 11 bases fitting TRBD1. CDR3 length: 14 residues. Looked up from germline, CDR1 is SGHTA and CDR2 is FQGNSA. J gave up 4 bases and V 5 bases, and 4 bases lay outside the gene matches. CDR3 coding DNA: TGTGCCAGCAGCCCAGGACAGGGGGCTTACGAGCAGTACTTC. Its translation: CASSPGQGAYEQYF.

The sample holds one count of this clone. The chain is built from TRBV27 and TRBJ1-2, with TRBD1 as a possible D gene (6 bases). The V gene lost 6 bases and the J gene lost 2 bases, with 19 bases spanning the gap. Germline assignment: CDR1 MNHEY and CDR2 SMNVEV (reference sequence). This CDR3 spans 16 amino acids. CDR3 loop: CASRRITAQGNYGYTF. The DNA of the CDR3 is TGTGCCAGCAGAAGAATAACTGCACAGGGCAACTATGGCTACACCTTC.

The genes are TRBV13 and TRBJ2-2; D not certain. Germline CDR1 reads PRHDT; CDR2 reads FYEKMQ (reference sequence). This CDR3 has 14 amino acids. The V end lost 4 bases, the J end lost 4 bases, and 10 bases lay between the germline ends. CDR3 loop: CASSYDTPTGELFF. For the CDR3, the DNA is TGTGCCAGCAGCTACGACACTCCCACCGGGGAGCTGTTTTTT.

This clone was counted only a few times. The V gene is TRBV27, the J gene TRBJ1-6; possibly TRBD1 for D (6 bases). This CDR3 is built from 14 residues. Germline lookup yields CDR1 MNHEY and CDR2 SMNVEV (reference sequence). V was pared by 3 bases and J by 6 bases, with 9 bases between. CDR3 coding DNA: TGTGCCAGCAGTTTGGTAGGGGGTAATTCACCCCTCCACTTT. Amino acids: CASSLVGGNSPLHF.

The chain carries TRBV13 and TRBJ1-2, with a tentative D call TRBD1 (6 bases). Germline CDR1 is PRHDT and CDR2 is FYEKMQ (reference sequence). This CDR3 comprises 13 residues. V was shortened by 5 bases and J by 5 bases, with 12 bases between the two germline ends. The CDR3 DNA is TGTGCCAGCAGCCCCGGGACACCTTATGGCTACACCTTC. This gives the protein CASSPGTPYGYTF.

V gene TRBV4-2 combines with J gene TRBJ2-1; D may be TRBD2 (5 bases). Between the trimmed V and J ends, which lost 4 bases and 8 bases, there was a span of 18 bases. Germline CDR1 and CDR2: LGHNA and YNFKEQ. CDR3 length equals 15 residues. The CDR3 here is CASSPLMNSADEQFF. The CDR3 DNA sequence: TGTGCCAGCAGCCCCCTGATGAATAGCGCAGATGAGCAGTTCTTC.

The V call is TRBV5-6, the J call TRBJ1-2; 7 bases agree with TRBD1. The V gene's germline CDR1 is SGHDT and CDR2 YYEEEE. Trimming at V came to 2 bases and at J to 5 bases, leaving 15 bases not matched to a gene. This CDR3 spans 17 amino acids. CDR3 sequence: CASSFPPPTGDRYGYTF. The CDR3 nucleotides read TGTGCCAGCAGCTTCCCCCCCCCAACAGGGGATAGGTATGGCTACACCTTC. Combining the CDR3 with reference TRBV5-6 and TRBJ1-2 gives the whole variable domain DAGVTQSPTHLIKTRGQQVTLRCSPKSGHDTVSWYQQALGQGPQFIFQYYEEEERQRGNFPDRFSGHQFPNYSSELNVNALLLGDSALYLCASSFPPPTGDRYGYTFGSGTRLTVV.

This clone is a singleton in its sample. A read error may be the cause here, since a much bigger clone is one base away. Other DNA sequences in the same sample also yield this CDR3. CDR3 protein: CASSYDPPGRGWVTEAFF. The CDR3 DNA sequence: TGTGCCAGCAGTTATGACCCCCCAGGACGGGGGTGGGTCACTGAAGCTTTCTTT. The chain carries TRBV6-7 and TRBJ1-1, with D possibly being TRBD1 (5 bases). TRBV6-7 is classed as an ORF, of uncertain function. The CDR3 has 18 amino acids. V was clipped by 3 bases and J by 4 bases, with 24 bases between them.